The next 28 T cell receptor beta chains were all read from a single sample in a study of OX40 agonist ivuxolimab in advanced cancers. Sequenced by immunoSEQ multiplex PCR; TCRdb stores in-frame clones only, minus some. The profile shows 60,000 or so clones, 84% of them singletons. The sample was CD4+ or CD8+ T cells sorted from blood, taken in a trial of the OX40 agonist ivuxolimab. The receptors originated from an adult with an advanced solid tumor such as melanoma, head and neck, liver or kidney cancer.

This chain connects TRBV5-1 to TRBJ1-4; a weak D match, TRBD1 (6 bases). The V and J ends lost 0 bases and 4 bases respectively, with 13 bases between them. This CDR3 spans 16 amino acids. Germline V lookup: CDR1 SGHRS, CDR2 YFSETQ. The CDR3 sequence is CASSLAGAVGNEKLFF. CDR3 bases: TGCGCCAGCAGCTTGGCAGGGGCCGTAGGTAATGAAAAACTGTTTTTT.

The CDR3 bases are TGTGCCAGCTCACCGACTTCGGACAAGACCTACGAGCAGTACTTC. Encoded protein: CASSPTSDKTYEQYF. The chain links TRBV18 to TRBJ2-7; tentative D call: TRBD1 (5 bases). Trimming shortened V by 3 bases and J by 2 bases, and 14 bases separated the two germline ends. The CDR3 sequence is 15 residues long. CDR1 KGHSH and CDR2 LQKENI come from the germline V gene.

This clone was found once. The CDR3 loop is CASSPLGRETDTQYF. The CDR3 nucleotides read TGTGCCAGCAGCCCACTGGGGCGGGAGACAGATACGCAGTATTTT. V and J are TRBV7-9 and TRBJ2-3; 7 nucleotides agree with TRBD2. CDR3 length: 15 amino acids. After removal of 5 bases from V and 3 bases from J, the junction contained 8 bases not matched to a gene. The germline V gene has CDR1 SEHNR and CDR2 FQNEAQ (reference sequence).

The CDR3 bases are TGCGCCAGCAGCGATGTAGACTTCGAGACCCAGTACTTC. It yields the protein CASSDVDFETQYF. The chain joins TRBV5-1 to TRBJ2-5, with D hard to call. The CDR3 sequence is 13 residues long. The germline V and J ends were trimmed by 4 bases and 5 bases, with 12 bases remaining between them. The germline V gene encodes CDR1 SGHRS and CDR2 YFSETQ. The whole variable domain, filled in from reference TRBV5-1 and TRBJ2-5, reads KAGVTQTPRYLIKTRGQQVTLSCSPISGHRSVSWYQQTPGQGLQFLFEYFSETQRNKGNFPGRFSGRQFSNSRSEMNVSTLELGDSALYLCASSDVDFETQYFGPGTRLLVL.

The V and J genes are TRBV6-5 and TRBJ1-2; 8 bases match TRBD1. CDR1 and CDR2 from the germline V gene are MNHEY and SVGAGI. After removal of 6 bases from V and 10 bases from J, the junction contained 13 bases not matched to a gene. The CDR3 is made up of 14 amino acids. CDR3 DNA sequence: TGTGCCAGCAGCCTCGAGGACAGGGCGGGAGTCTACACCTTC. Translation gives CASSLEDRAGVYTF.

In its sample, this clone was seen a few times. The V and J genes are TRBV2 and TRBJ1-5; 10 nucleotides align to TRBD1. Losses at the gene ends were 5 bases for V and 7 bases for J; bases not matched to a gene: 11. Germline CDR1 and CDR2: SNHLY and FYNNEI. CDR3 length equals 16 residues. In nucleotides, the CDR3 is TGTGCCAGCAGTCTCAGCTCCGGGACAGGGGAACAGCCCCAGCATTTT. This sequence encodes CASSLSSGTGEQPQHF. The full variable domain, rest sourced from reference TRBV2 and TRBJ1-5, is EPEVTQTPSHQVTQMGQEVILRCVPISNHLYFYWYRQILGQKVEFLVSFYNNEISEKSEIFDDQFSVERPDGSNFTLKIRSTKLEDSAMYFCASSLSSGTGEQPQHFGDGTRLSIL.

With respect to this clone: Other DNA sequences in this sample translate to the same CDR3. V and J are TRBV15 and TRBJ1-2; D not resolved. CDR3 length equals 15 residues. The V and J ends lost 5 bases and 3 bases respectively, with 16 bases between them. Per germline, CDR1 LNHNV and CDR2 YYDKDF (reference sequence). CDR3 amino acids: CATSPNALSDYGYTF. The CDR3 bases are TGTGCCACCAGCCCTAATGCACTATCGGACTATGGCTACACCTTC.

The CDR3, as DNA: TGTGCCAGCAGTTACGGCAGGGGCACTGAAGCTTTCTTT. It yields the protein CASSYGRGTEAFF. The chain has TRBV6-5 and TRBJ1-1, with D possibly being TRBD1 (6 bases). The length of the CDR3 is 13 residues. Germline CDR1 and CDR2: MNHEY and SVGAGI. Trimming left V 2 bases short and J 4 bases short, with 8 bases between.

V gene TRBV28 combines with J gene TRBJ1-3, with D maybe TRBD1 (5 bases). V was shortened by 5 bases and J by 3 bases, with 14 bases between the two germline ends. CDR1 and CDR2 from the germline V gene are MDHEN and SYDVKM. CDR3 length: 15 residues. CDR3 protein: CASSPRGGGGNTIYF. CDR3 nucleotide sequence: TGTGCCAGCAGTCCCCGGGGGGGTGGTGGAAACACCATATATTTT.

The chain couples TRBV6-5 to TRBJ2-7; 7 nucleotides line up with TRBD2. V was pared by 4 bases and J by 2 bases, with 8 bases of the junction left unmatched. The CDR3 is 15 amino acids. Germline V gives CDR1 MNHEY, CDR2 SVGAGI. DNA for the CDR3: TGTGCCAGCAGTTCCTCGGGGGGACTGACCTACGAGCAGTACTTC. Translation gives CASSSSGGLTYEQYF.

This chain links TRBV6-4 with TRBJ1-2; 8 nucleotides align to TRBD1. V was clipped by 6 bases and J by 3 bases; unmatched bases: 9. CDR1 is MRHNA, CDR2 SNTAGT, per germline. This CDR3 has 15 amino acids. The CDR3 sequence is CASSSDGQGYYGYTF. The DNA of the CDR3 is TGTGCCAGCAGCAGTGACGGACAGGGCTACTATGGCTACACCTTC.

The rearrangement uses TRBV4-1 and TRBJ1-2, with unresolved D. V gave up 0 bases and J gave up 4 bases, with 9 bases separating them. The germline V gene encodes CDR1 MGHRA and CDR2 YSYEKL. The CDR3 consists of 14 residues. CDR3 nucleotide sequence: TGCGCCAGCAGCCAAGATAAGGCAGTCTATGGCTACACCTTC. It translates to CASSQDKAVYGYTF.

V and J are TRBV7-2 and TRBJ1-4, with TRBD1 matching over 8 bases. CDR3 length: 15 amino acids. Germline loops: CDR1 SGHTA, CDR2 FQGNSA. The junction had 5 bases not matched to a gene; V was cut back by 5 bases and J by 3 bases. CDR3 sequence: CASSLWTGSNEKLFF. CDR3 sequence (DNA): TGTGCCAGCAGCCTATGGACAGGGTCTAATGAAAAACTGTTTTTT.

The chain carries TRBV15 and TRBJ2-7, with 11 bases identical to TRBD2. CDR1 and CDR2 (germline): LNHNV, YYDKDF (reference sequence). CDR3 size: 15 residues. J was trimmed by 1 base and V by 6 bases; bases with no gene match: 5. This CDR3 is CATSSGGALSYEQYF. The CDR3 DNA reads TGTGCCACCAGTAGCGGGGGGGCCCTTTCCTACGAGCAGTACTTC.

The chain has TRBV7-2 and TRBJ2-4; TRBD2 is a possible D gene (6 bases). Germline CDR1 reads SGHTA; CDR2 reads FQGNSA. The CDR3 spans 14 residues. The V gene lost 0 bases and the J gene lost 9 bases, with 12 bases spanning the gap. The CDR3 DNA reads TGTGCCAGCAGCTTAGCGTCTAGCGAGGGCATTCAGTACTTC. This codes for CASSLASSEGIQYF.

The genes are TRBV5-6 and TRBJ1-1; D gene uncertain. The CDR3 totals 12 residues. Germline V gene lookup returns CDR1 SGHDT and CDR2 YYEEEE. V gave up 5 bases and J gave up 6 bases, with 11 bases separating them. The CDR3 sequence is CASSSSVAEAFF. The CDR3 bases are TGTGCCAGCAGTTCTAGTGTGGCTGAAGCTTTCTTT.

This rearrangement joins TRBV5-1 to TRBJ1-1; tentative D call: TRBD1 (6 bases). CDR1 and CDR2 (germline): SGHRS, YFSETQ. The CDR3 is 13 residues long. Between the trimmed V and J ends, which lost 5 bases and 1 base, there was a span of 9 bases. The DNA of the CDR3 is TGCGCCAGCAGAGAGGGACAGAACACTGAAGCTTTCTTT. Its protein is CASREGQNTEAFF.

This chain uses TRBV19 with TRBJ1-2, with D hard to call. From germline, CDR1 is LNHDA and CDR2 SQIVND (reference sequence). The germline V and J ends were trimmed by 7 bases and 7 bases, with 22 bases remaining between them. The length of the CDR3 is 15 residues. DNA of the CDR3: TGTGCCAGTACCGACCCACCAACTGGGATGAGTGGCTACACCTTC. Its protein product is CASTDPPTGMSGYTF.

The chain has TRBV5-1 and TRBJ2-5; D call uncertain. The V and J ends lost 1 base and 2 bases respectively, with 6 bases between them. This CDR3 comprises 13 residues. Germline V gives CDR1 SGHRS, CDR2 YFSETQ. DNA for the CDR3: TGCGCCAGCAGCTTGTTCCCACAAGAGACCCAGTACTTC. Amino acids: CASSLFPQETQYF.

This chain connects TRBV7-2 to TRBJ2-3, with TRBD2 matching 9 bases. Germline assignment: CDR1 SGHTA and CDR2 FQGNSA. The CDR3 has 18 residues. J gave up 5 bases and V 2 bases, and 14 bases lay outside the gene matches. CDR3 protein: CASSLTLGGGGARDTQYF. The CDR3 region has the DNA TGTGCCAGCAGCTTAACCCTCGGCGGCGGGGGGGCCCGAGATACGCAGTATTTT.

V is TRBV19 and J is TRBJ1-5; no firm D call. Between the trimmed V and J ends, which lost 0 bases and 5 bases, there was a span of 8 bases. CDR1 is LNHDA, CDR2 SQIVND, per germline (reference sequence). The CDR3 loop spans 14 amino acids. The DNA of the CDR3 is TGTGCCAGTAGTATAGAAGGCAGCTATCAGCCCCAGCATTTT. It codes for CASSIEGSYQPQHF.

The J gene is TRBJ1-1, the V gene TRBV11-1, with 9 positions matching TRBD1. In germline, CDR1 is SGHAT, CDR2 FQDESV (reference sequence). V shed 1 base, J shed 1 base, and the junction held 1 base outside the gene matches. The CDR3 contains 15 residues. CDR3 loop: CASSLEDRGNTEAFF. As DNA, the CDR3 is TGTGCCAGCAGCTTAGAGGACAGGGGGAACACTGAAGCTTTCTTT.

The genes are TRBV5-6 and TRBJ2-5; D call uncertain. CDR1 is SGHDT, CDR2 YYEEEE, per germline. The CDR3 is made up of 13 amino acids. The V and J ends lost 1 base and 6 bases respectively, with 10 bases between them. The CDR3 DNA reads as TGTGCCAGCAGCTTGTATGAGCGACAGACCCAGTACTTC. Amino acids: CASSLYERQTQYF.

This clone occurred a few times. The chain is built from TRBV18 and TRBJ1-1; D is uncertain. Per germline, CDR1 KGHSH and CDR2 LQKENI. CDR3 length: 14 amino acids. The V gene lost 8 bases and the J gene lost 1 base, with 14 bases spanning the gap. This CDR3 reads CASATVHENTEAFF. DNA for the CDR3: TGTGCCAGCGCAACGGTTCACGAGAACACTGAAGCTTTCTTT.

The chain employs TRBV29-1 and TRBJ2-5; tentatively, D is TRBD2 (7 bases). Per the germline V gene, CDR1 is SQVTM and CDR2 is ANQGSEA. The length of the CDR3 is 11 residues. As DNA, the CDR3 is TGCGGCAACAGGGAGGGAGAGACCCAGTACTTC. Encoded protein: CGNREGETQYF. The entire variable domain, with the rest obtained from reference TRBV29-1 and TRBJ2-5, is as follows: SAVISQKPSRDICQRGTSLTIQCQVDSQVTMMFWYRQQPGQSLTLIATANQGSEATYESGFVIDKFPISRPNLTFSTLTVSNMSPEDSSIYLCGNREGETQYFGPGTRLLVL.

The chain is built from TRBV6-1 and TRBJ2-3; TRBD2 agrees at 11 bases. There are 14 residues in the CDR3. V gave up 9 bases and J gave up 4 bases; unmatched junction bases: 6. The germline V gene encodes CDR1 MNHNS and CDR2 SASEGT. CDR3 region: CASCSGGAADTQYF. CDR3 DNA: TGTGCCAGTTGTAGCGGGGGGGCAGCAGATACGCAGTATTTT.

The DNA for the CDR3 is TGTGCCAGCTCACCACCGGGTGGGAGCACCGGGGAGCTGTTTTTT. Translating it yields CASSPPGGSTGELFF. This chain links TRBV18 with TRBJ2-2, with D tentatively TRBD2 (5 bases). With 0 bases removed from V and 4 bases from J, the gap between germline ends came to 9 bases. The V gene's germline CDR1 is KGHSH and CDR2 LQKENI. The CDR3 runs 15 residues.

This clone was picked up a small number of times. CDR3 residues: CASSLKGGGGYEQYF. CDR3 DNA sequence: TGTGCCAGCAGCTTAAAAGGGGGGGGCGGCTACGAGCAGTACTTC. The rearrangement uses TRBV7-8 and TRBJ2-7; D is possibly TRBD2 (7 bases). Trimming cost V 2 bases and J 3 bases, with 14 bases left between them. The germline CDR1 and CDR2 sequences are SGHVS and FQNEAQ. There are 15 residues in the CDR3.